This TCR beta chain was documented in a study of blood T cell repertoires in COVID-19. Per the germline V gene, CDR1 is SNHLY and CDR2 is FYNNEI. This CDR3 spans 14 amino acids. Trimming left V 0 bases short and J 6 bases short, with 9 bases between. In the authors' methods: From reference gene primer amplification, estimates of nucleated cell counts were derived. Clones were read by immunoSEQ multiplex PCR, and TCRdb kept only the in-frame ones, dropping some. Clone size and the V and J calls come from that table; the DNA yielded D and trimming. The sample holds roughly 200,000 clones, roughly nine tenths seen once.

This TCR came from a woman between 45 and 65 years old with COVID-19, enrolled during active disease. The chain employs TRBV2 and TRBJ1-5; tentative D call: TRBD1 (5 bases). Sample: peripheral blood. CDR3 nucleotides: TGTGCCAGCAGTGAAGCACAGGTTCCTCAGCCCCAGCATTTT. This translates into CASSEAQVPQPQHF.